This TCR beta chain emerged from a study of control samples from healthy donors and cancer patients. This CDR3 is built from 15 residues. Germline V gene lookup returns CDR1 SGHTS and CDR2 YDEGEE. The ends lost 4 bases at V and 9 bases at J; junction bases unmatched: 9. Assay used: immunoSEQ multiplex PCR; TCRdb lists only in-frame clones, some missing. This sample has roughly 40,000 clones, with about 93% found just once. The chain joins TRBV5-8 to TRBJ2-1; 11 bases line up with TRBD2. Sample: blood. The sequence derives from a woman aged 45-59 years in good health. CDR3 sequence reads: CASSAASGGWAEQFF. CDR3 sequence (DNA): TGTGCCAGCAGCGCTGCTAGCGGGGGGTGGGCTGAGCAGTTCTTC.